The rows below give T cell receptor beta chains drawn from one sample of a study of OX40 agonist ivuxolimab in advanced cancers. Profiled with immunoSEQ multiplex PCR; TCRdb holds only in-frame clones, not every one. The sample carries about 69,000 clones, approximately 86% recorded once. The specimen was CD4+ or CD8+ T cells sorted from blood, collected in a trial of the OX40 agonist ivuxolimab. The origin of the receptors is an adult with an advanced solid tumor such as melanoma, head and neck, liver or kidney cancer. CDR3s leave out the opening cysteine and the closing phenylalanine or tryptophan. Fields, in order: V gene, D gene, J gene, CDR3 protein. A D gene is named only where the DNA matches it firmly.

TRBV30,.,TRBJ1-2,AWSYGRENYGYT
TRBV2,.,TRBJ1-4,ASGGREAEKLF
TRBV30,TRBD1,TRBJ2-1,AWRARTGEQF
TRBV5-4,.,TRBJ1-2,ASRGGADYGYT
TRBV5-1,TRBD2,TRBJ2-5,ASSLAGGRGETQY
TRBV6-6,TRBD1,TRBJ1-5,ASRSTGGGEPQH
TRBV7-2,TRBD2,TRBJ2-5,ASSLNGGGAPETQY
TRBV5-4,TRBD1,TRBJ2-7,ASSHPGQGVYEQY
TRBV29-1,.,TRBJ2-3,SVAGGGTDTQY
TRBV6-4,.,TRBJ1-1,ASSLRGNTEAF
TRBV25-1,TRBD1,TRBJ2-6,ASSAPGDRAPGANVLT
TRBV6-5,TRBD1,TRBJ2-7,ASSMTGQGPPEQY
TRBV4-1,.,TRBJ1-4,ASSQEGEGIGKLF
TRBV7-3,.,TRBJ1-1,ASSLLGLNTEAF
TRBV12-5,.,TRBJ1-1,ASGLTSTVTEAF
TRBV19,.,TRBJ1-2,ASSISGAANYGYT
TRBV12-5,TRBD2,TRBJ2-7,ASGPATSGRAYEQY
TRBV18,.,TRBJ1-1,ASSLGQENTEAF
TRBV5-4,.,TRBJ1-1,ASSRDANTEAF
TRBV7-9,.,TRBJ1-1,ASSFGQMNTEAF
TRBV9,.,TRBJ2-3,ASSALKGAIADTQY
TRBV7-9,.,TRBJ1-4,ASSPSSSGGRKLF
TRBV5-8,TRBD2,TRBJ2-2,ASSLGLAGVATGELF
TRBV4-3,TRBD2,TRBJ2-2,ASSQDFRASGTGELF
TRBV18,.,TRBJ2-1,ASSMLGESNEQF
TRBV15,.,TRBJ1-5,ATSSPQQPQH
TRBV5-4,TRBD1,.,ASSLTGGEQY
TRBV6-5,.,TRBJ1-2,ASRTDSNYGYT
TRBV28,.,TRBJ2-7,ASSPSTPYEQY
TRBV27,.,TRBJ2-7,ASSLAGYYEQY
TRBV7-9,.,TRBJ1-4,ASRPGRDSLGSNEKLF
TRBV27,TRBD1,TRBJ1-4,ASGSGTGYEKLF
TRBV10-2,.,TRBJ2-2,ASTWYLTGELF
TRBV28,TRBD2,TRBJ2-7,ASSFIAGRLEQY
TRBV7-2,.,TRBJ2-3,ASSLGYGTDTQY
TRBV7-9,.,TRBJ1-4,ASSLLGNTNEKLF
TRBV25-1,.,TRBJ1-2,ASSPSWSYGYT
TRBV27,.,TRBJ1-5,ASSLKRDSNQPQH
TRBV6-1,.,TRBJ1-5,ASRSRQHNQPQH
TRBV7-2,.,TRBJ1-3,ASSLVTGSGNTIY
TRBV7-9,TRBD2,TRBJ2-2,ASSSPRLAGSTGELF
TRBV9,.,TRBJ2-1,ASSESGVAAYNEQF
TRBV9,TRBD1,TRBJ1-6,ASSSGQGNSPLH
TRBV7-6,.,TRBJ2-3,ASSLGLGASDTQY
TRBV7-9,TRBD1,TRBJ2-2,ASSSGTDLIGELF
TRBV27,TRBD1,TRBJ2-5,ASRLQGAAETQY
TRBV5-6,.,TRBJ2-7,ASSLAGQNYEQY
TRBV2,.,TRBJ2-5,ASMGQGDETQY
TRBV19,TRBD2,TRBJ2-1,ASSIYGSGRDYNEQF
TRBV6-1,.,TRBJ1-4,ASRDTDNEKLF
TRBV27,.,TRBJ1-5,ASSLVGPYSNQPQH
TRBV29-1,.,TRBJ2-7,SVNSGYEQY
TRBV7-3,.,TRBJ2-2,ASSSTSGTGELF